There are many counts of the clone carrying this TCR beta chain. Its antigen is unknown. The time point is: persistent/refractory GD, antithyroid drugs over 5 years with positive TRAb. The TCR library was made from RNA extracted from PBMCs. In this cohort, patients came from an endocrinology department located in Xi'an, China. Sequencing libraries for TCR beta were prepared with iRepertoire HTBI primers and Arm-PCR of CDR3 regions. TCRdb analysed the multiplex PCR reads with MiXCR anew, one entry per CDR3 protein. The sample yields 300,000 or so distinct CDR3 sequences, 15% to 20% seen once. Germline CDR1 and CDR2: MNHEY and SVGEGT. This CDR3 contains 17 residues. V lost 7 bases to trimming and J lost 3 bases; unmatched junction nucleotides: 15. The sample comes from a study of regulatory T cells in long-lasting Graves disease. The study, taken as a whole, reports: TRBV28, TRBJ1-2 and TRBJ2-5 were segments that persistent disease favored.

The receptor was isolated from a female donor with Graves disease. The material was peripheral blood mononuclear cells (PBMCs), obtained when the disease was refractory, from a patient treated with antithyroid drugs. This chain connects TRBV6-2 or TRBV6-3 to TRBJ1-2, with TRBD1 identical over 9 bases. The CDR3 bases are TGTGCCAGCACCAGTGGACCGGGACAGGGCTATGACTATGGCTACACCTTC. This gives the protein CASTSGPGQGYDYGYTF.